Following are 7 T cell receptor beta chains from one sample sequenced in a study of molecular identifiers for immune sequencing clone quantification. TCRdb reanalysed the PCR reads using MiXCR and keeps one entry per CDR3 protein. The data contain some 580,000 distinct CDR3 sequences, around 25% of them singletons. Sequenced input: naive CD8+ T cells from blood, with Jurkat cell RNA spiked in. Regarding subset: FACS-sorted CD8+CD4-CCR7+CD45RA+ naive T cells. Receptors were obtained from a human donor in good health. Some libraries in this study had Jurkat cell RNA spiked in.

To note about this clonotype: One end of the junction varies from germline; a read error may be responsible. The chain joins TRBV10-2 to TRBJ2-3, with TRBD2 identical over 15 bases. This CDR3 spans 16 amino acids. CDR1 and CDR2 from the germline V gene are WSHSY and SAAADI. The chain's CDR3 is CASSSGLAGGTNTQYF. The DNA for the CDR3 is TGCGCCAGCAGTTCGGGACTAGCGGGGGGCACAAATACGCAATATTTT.

The rearrangement uses TRBV7-9 and TRBJ2-7; no definite D call. The CDR3 spans 18 residues. V gave up 1 base and J gave up 2 bases, with 21 bases separating them. Germline CDR1 is SEHNR and CDR2 is FQNEAQ (reference sequence). The CDR3 is CASSLESIARTEPYEQYF. The CDR3, as DNA: TGTGCCAGCAGCTTAGAGTCGATTGCCCGGACCGAACCCTACGAGCAGTACTTC.

On this clonotype: A much bigger clone sits one base away, suggesting this may be a read error. The chain's CDR3 is CASSPYSDSQPQHF. CDR3 in DNA: TGTGCCAGCAGCCCCTATTCGGACAGTCAGCCCCAGCATTTT. The chain carries TRBV7-6 and TRBJ1-5; weak D call: TRBD1 (6 bases). This CDR3 contains 14 residues. The ends were cut back, 5 bases at V and 6 bases at J, with 14 bases in the middle. Germline CDR1 SGHVS, CDR2 FNYEAQ.

This clonotype occurred a few times. The chain is built from TRBV14 and TRBJ2-1, with D possibly being TRBD1 or TRBD2 (6 bases each). The ends were cut back, 0 bases at V and 0 bases at J, with 18 bases in the middle. The CDR3 contains 19 residues. Germline lookup yields CDR1 SGHDN and CDR2 FVKESK. The CDR3 region is CASSQEEGKGVSSYNEQFF. CDR3 DNA sequence: TGTGCCAGCAGCCAAGAGGAGGGGAAGGGGGTAAGCTCCTACAATGAGCAGTTCTTC. Based on the CDR3 plus reference TRBV14 and TRBJ2-1, the full variable domain is EAGVTQFPSHSVIEKGQTVTLRCDPISGHDNLYWYRRVMGKEIKFLLHFVKESKQDESGMPNNRFLAERTGGTYSTLKVQPAELEDSGVYFCASSQEEGKGVSSYNEQFFGPGTRLTVL.

The rearrangement uses TRBV3-1 and TRBJ2-3; 12 nucleotides align to TRBD2. The CDR3 is made up of 15 amino acids. The V gene's germline CDR1 is LGHDT and CDR2 YNNKEL (reference sequence). J gave up 5 bases and V 4 bases, and 4 bases lay outside the gene matches. The DNA for the CDR3 is TGTGCCAGCAGCCGACTAGCGGGAGAAGGAGATACGCAGTATTTT. This gives the protein CASSRLAGEGDTQYF.

This clonotype was seen at least ten times. V and J are TRBV30 and TRBJ2-7; weak D call: TRBD2 (7 bases). This CDR3 region has 14 residues. Germline lookup yields CDR1 GTSNPN and CDR2 SVGIG (reference sequence). Between the trimmed V and J ends, which lost 0 bases and 0 bases, there was a span of 9 bases. Here the CDR3 DNA reads TGTGCCTGGAGTGTAGGGGGGGCCTCCTACGAGCAGTACTTC. Translated, it gives CAWSVGGASYEQYF. Variable domain in full (rest from reference TRBV30 and TRBJ2-7): SQTIHQWPATLVQPVGSPLSLECTVEGTSNPNLYWYRQAAGRGLQLLFYSVGIGQISSEVPQNLSASRPQDRQFILSSKKLLLSDSGFYLCAWSVGGASYEQYFGPGTRLTVT.

Concerning this clonotype itself: One junction end disagrees with the germline gene, perhaps due to a read error. The chain uses TRBV4-3 and TRBJ2-7, with D possibly being TRBD2 (5 bases). The CDR3 totals 15 residues. Germline CDR1 is LGHNA and CDR2 is YSLEER. The CDR3 sequence is CASSHSVGSSYERYF. CDR3 DNA: TGCGCCAGCAGCCATAGCGTGGGGTCCTCCTACGAGCGGTACTTC.